These 7 T cell receptor beta chains were sequenced from one sample in a study of T cell repertoires in ileal Crohn's disease. Sequencing used immunoSEQ multiplex PCR; TCRdb keeps in-frame clones, though not all of them. The sample carries fewer than 13,000 clones, around 75% recorded once. This sample's time point: neoterminal ileum biopsy at postoperative endoscopy, about 6 months after surgery. Sequenced input: ileal tissue. These receptors originate from an adult with Crohn's disease.

The V gene is TRBV27, the J gene TRBJ2-5, with 7 bases fitting TRBD1. Trimming took 6 bases from V and 5 from J; bases not matched to a gene: 9. Per germline, CDR1 MNHEY and CDR2 SMNVEV (reference sequence). This CDR3 has 14 residues. CDR3 in amino acids: CASRNFRGSETQYF. The CDR3 region has the DNA TGTGCCAGCAGGAATTTCAGGGGGTCCGAGACCCAGTACTTC.

The chain joins TRBV6-4 to TRBJ2-2; 8 positions match TRBD2. With V trimmed by 5 bases and J by 3 bases, 8 bases remained unmatched. This CDR3 has 16 amino acids. Germline V lookup: CDR1 MRHNA, CDR2 SNTAGT. This chain's CDR3 is CASSQGTRTDTGELFF. CDR3 bases: TGTGCCAGCAGTCAAGGGACTAGAACCGACACCGGGGAGCTGTTTTTT.

The chain has TRBV11-2 and TRBJ1-4; 10 bases are shared with TRBD1. Germline CDR1 reads SGHAT; CDR2 reads FQNNGV. The trim removed 3 bases at V and 7 bases at J, leaving 5 bases unmatched. The CDR3 runs to 15 residues. The CDR3 reads CASSFGQGVTEKLFF. CDR3 nucleotide sequence: TGTGCCAGCAGCTTTGGACAGGGGGTTACTGAAAAACTGTTTTTT.

The chain is built from TRBV7-8 and TRBJ1-6; 9 bases align to TRBD1. Germline-derived CDR1 and CDR2 are SGHVS and FQNEAQ. This CDR3 region has 15 residues. With 4 bases clipped from V and 9 bases from J, the junction kept 7 bases outside the gene matches. CDR3 nucleotide sequence: TGTGCCAGCAGCTCAGGGACAGGGACTTTTTCACCCCTCCACTTT. This translates into CASSSGTGTFSPLHF. The full variable domain, completed using reference TRBV7-8 and TRBJ1-6, is GAGVSQSPRYKVAKRGQDVALRCDPISGHVSLFWYQQALGQGPEFLTYFQNEAQLDKSGLPSDRFFAERPEGSVSTLKIQRTQQEDSAVYLCASSSGTGTFSPLHFGNGTRLTVT.

This chain joins TRBV18 and TRBJ2-2; D is perhaps TRBD1 (6 bases). CDR3 size: 15 residues. The germline V gene encodes CDR1 KGHSH and CDR2 LQKENI. Trimming stripped 1 base from V and 2 bases from J, with 8 bases between. This CDR3 is CASSPLGTNTGELFF. In DNA, the CDR3 is TGTGCCAGCTCACCACTGGGGACAAACACCGGGGAGCTGTTTTTT.

The chain joins TRBV19 to TRBJ2-7, with D unresolved. The V and J ends lost 2 bases and 3 bases respectively, with 8 bases between them. Germline V gene lookup returns CDR1 LNHDA and CDR2 SQIVND (reference sequence). There are 13 residues in the CDR3. As DNA, the CDR3 is TGTGCCAGTAGTATATCAGGCCTCTACGAGCAGTACTTC. Protein sequence: CASSISGLYEQYF.

The V gene is TRBV2, the J gene TRBJ1-2, with TRBD1 identical over 7 bases. The germline V gene encodes CDR1 SNHLY and CDR2 FYNNEI. The ends lost 8 bases at V and 8 bases at J; junction bases unmatched: 8. CDR3 length: 12 residues. CDR3 in DNA: TGTGCCAGCTCGGCACAGGGGAGCGGCTACACCTTC. Amino acids: CASSAQGSGYTF.